This entry describes one T cell receptor (beta chain). These data are taken from a study of blood T cell repertoires in COVID-19. Authors' data handling: Amplification with reference gene primers provided the estimates of nucleated cell counts. Profiling relied on immunoSEQ multiplex PCR, and the TCRdb table lists in-frame clones only, not all of them. That table supplies the V and J calls and clone size; D and trimming were determined from the DNA. The sample holds 150,000 to 200,000 clones, approximately 82% seen once. CDR1 and CDR2 (germline): MNHEY, SMNVEV (reference sequence). The CDR3 spans 13 residues. The V segment lost 8 bases and the J segment 4 bases; nucleotides outside the gene matches: 5.

What was sequenced was peripheral blood. This clonotype was obtained from a woman aged 80 or over with acute or convalescent COVID-19. The rearrangement links TRBV27 to TRBJ1-5; 7 nucleotides align to TRBD1. CDR3 sequence (DNA): TGTGCCAGCCGGGACAGCCCTAATCAGCCCCAGCATTTT. Protein sequence: CASRDSPNQPQHF.